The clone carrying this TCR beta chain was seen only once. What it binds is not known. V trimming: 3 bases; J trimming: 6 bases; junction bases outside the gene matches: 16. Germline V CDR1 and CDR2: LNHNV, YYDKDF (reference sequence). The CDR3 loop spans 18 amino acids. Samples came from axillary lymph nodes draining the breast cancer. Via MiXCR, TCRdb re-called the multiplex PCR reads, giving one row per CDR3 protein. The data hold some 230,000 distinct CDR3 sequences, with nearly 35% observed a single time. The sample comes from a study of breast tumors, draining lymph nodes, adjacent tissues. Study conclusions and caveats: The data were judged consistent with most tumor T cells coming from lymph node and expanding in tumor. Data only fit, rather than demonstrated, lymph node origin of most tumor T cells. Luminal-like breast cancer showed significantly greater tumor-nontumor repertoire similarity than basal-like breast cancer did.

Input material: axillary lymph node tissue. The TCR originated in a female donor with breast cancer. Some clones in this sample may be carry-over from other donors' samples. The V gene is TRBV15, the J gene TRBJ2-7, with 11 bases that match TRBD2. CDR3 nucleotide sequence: TGTGCCACCAGCAGCTTGGCTAGCGGGAGGACGATGCTCCCCGAGCAGTACTTC. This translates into CATSSLASGRTMLPEQYF.